A single sample is the source of the 32 T cell receptor beta chains below, sequenced in a study of radiation and T cells in renal cell carcinoma. Sequencing was performed with immunoSEQ multiplex PCR; in TCRdb, only in-frame clones are kept and a portion is missing. The sample includes about 88,000 clones, less than 90% of them seen just once. Time point defined: baseline pretreatment blood. Noted treatment: 15 Gy SBRT to primary tumor, nephrectomy 4 weeks later. This specimen consisted of blood, obtained from a patient whose treatment included radiotherapy and nephrectomy. The receptors were sampled from a man aged 50 to 59 with renal cell carcinoma.

The V call is TRBV18, the J call TRBJ2-1; tentatively, D is TRBD2 (7 bases). Germline lookup yields CDR1 KGHSH and CDR2 LQKENI. The CDR3 sequence is 17 residues long. Trimming cost V 2 bases and J 7 bases, with 21 bases left between them. CDR3 DNA: TGTGCCAGCTCACCAGGGCTAGCGGCCGTACAGGGAAATGAGCAGTTCTTC. It codes for CASSPGLAAVQGNEQFF. Complete variable domain (other parts from reference TRBV18 and TRBJ2-1): NAGVMQNPRHLVRRRGQEARLRCSPMKGHSHVYWYRQLPEEGLKFMVYLQKENIIDESGMPKERFSAEFPKEGPSILRIQQVVRGDSAAYFCASSPGLAAVQGNEQFFGPGTRLTVL.

On this clone itself: Mismatch with germline at one junction end may stem from a read error. The V call is TRBV7-2, the J call TRBJ2-1; 7 bases match TRBD2. The CDR3 spans 15 residues. From germline, CDR1 is SGHTA and CDR2 FQGNSA. The CDR3 region has the DNA TGTGCCAGCAGTTTAGTCCTAGCGGTAAACAATGAGCAGTTCTTC. Translating gives CASSLVLAVNNEQFF.

This clone was counted once. Relative to the germline gene, one junction end is altered; a read error may explain this. This chain uses TRBV29-1 with TRBJ1-1; no firm D call. Looked up from germline, CDR1 is SQVTM and CDR2 is ANQGSEA. The CDR3 extends over 12 amino acids. Written as DNA, the CDR3 is TGCAGCGTTGGACGGCAGAACACTGAAGCTTCCTTT. This encodes CSVGRQNTEASF.

The chain uses TRBV6-5 and TRBJ1-5, with D hard to call. Trimming cost V 0 bases and J 5 bases, with 11 bases left between them. The CDR3 sequence is 15 residues long. Germline V gives CDR1 MNHEY, CDR2 SVGAGI. The CDR3 loop reads CASSYSSGFHQPQHF. In nucleotides, the CDR3 is TGTGCCAGCAGTTACTCTTCCGGGTTCCATCAGCCCCAGCATTTT.

This chain links TRBV4-3 with TRBJ2-5; 8 nucleotides agree with TRBD2. V was pared by 2 bases and J by 9 bases, with 8 bases of the junction left unmatched. Germline V gene lookup returns CDR1 LGHNA and CDR2 YSLEER. The CDR3 is 14 residues long. CDR3 bases: TGCGCCAGCAGCCAACGGGGGGGCAGGGGACCCCAGTACTTC. It yields the protein CASSQRGGRGPQYF.

The chain carries TRBV19 and TRBJ1-1; 10 bases agree with TRBD1. Germline V CDR1 and CDR2: LNHDA, SQIVND (reference sequence). After removal of 5 bases from V and 6 bases from J, the junction contained 6 bases not matched to a gene. The CDR3 consists of 14 residues. CDR3 sequence: CASSDGQGDPEAFF. The CDR3 coding sequence is TGTGCCAGTAGTGACGGACAGGGGGATCCTGAAGCTTTCTTT.

The rearrangement uses TRBV12-5 and TRBJ2-5, with a weak D call TRBD1 (5 bases). Trimming took off 2 bases at V and 5 bases at J, with 9 bases between the two ends. CDR1 and CDR2 (germline): LGHNT, FRNRAP. The CDR3 extends over 13 amino acids. The CDR3 region is CASGLQGSETQYF. In nucleotides, the CDR3 is TGTGCTAGTGGTTTGCAGGGCTCGGAGACCCAGTACTTC.

The chain is built from TRBV2 and TRBJ1-2; perhaps TRBD1 as D (6 bases). This CDR3 has 15 residues. Trimming took off 3 bases at V and 4 bases at J, with 15 bases between the two ends. The germline gives CDR1 SNHLY, CDR2 FYNNEI. CDR3 amino acids: CASSDIRDTAYGYTF. The DNA for the CDR3 is TGTGCCAGCAGTGATATAAGGGACACCGCCTATGGCTACACCTTC.

This chain uses TRBV10-2 with TRBJ2-1; D gene uncertain. Trimming took off 6 bases at V and 10 bases at J, with 13 bases between the two ends. The V gene's germline CDR1 is WSHSY and CDR2 SAAADI. This CDR3 is built from 12 residues. The CDR3 nucleotides are TGCGCCAGCAGCGCCGGGCTAGTCGAGCAGTTCTTC. This gives the protein CASSAGLVEQFF.

This chain connects TRBV10-3 to TRBJ2-1; D is unclear. V was shortened by 0 bases and J by 5 bases, with 17 bases between the two germline ends. This CDR3 has 17 amino acids. The germline V gene has CDR1 ENHRY and CDR2 SYGVKD. The CDR3 loop reads CAISESILDLTNNEQFF. CDR3 bases: TGTGCCATCAGTGAGTCTATCTTGGACCTTACGAACAATGAGCAGTTCTTC.

The V gene is TRBV6-1, the J gene TRBJ1-4, with D uncertain. V lost 0 bases, J lost 5 bases, and 4 bases lay in between. The CDR3 spans 13 residues. Germline assignment: CDR1 MNHNS and CDR2 SASEGT. The CDR3 region is CASSEALNEKLFF. DNA of the CDR3: TGTGCCAGCAGTGAAGCCCTGAATGAAAAACTGTTTTTT.

This chain links TRBV7-9 with TRBJ1-5, with TRBD1 identical over 7 bases. The CDR3 is 19 residues long. The ends lost 1 base at V and 2 bases at J; junction bases unmatched: 14. CDR1 and CDR2 (germline): SEHNR, FQNEAQ (reference sequence). CDR3 DNA: TGTGCCAGCAGCTTAGTCGTGACAGGGCAGGTTTATGGCAATCAGCCCCAGCATTTT. Its translation is CASSLVVTGQVYGNQPQHF. The variable domain in full, completed from reference TRBV7-9 and TRBJ1-5, reads DTGVSQNPRHKITKRGQNVTFRCDPISEHNRLYWYRQTLGQGPEFLTYFQNEAQLEKSRLLSDRFSAERPKGSFSTLEIQRTEQGDSAMYLCASSLVVTGQVYGNQPQHFGDGTRLSIL.

On this clone itself: The sample has other DNA sequences that encode this CDR3 too. The chain couples TRBV5-1 to TRBJ1-1; the D gene is possibly TRBD1 (6 bases). CDR3 size: 13 residues. The V and J ends lost 4 bases and 1 base respectively, with 8 bases between them. Per the germline V gene, CDR1 is SGHRS and CDR2 is YFSETQ. CDR3 in amino acids: CASSEQGNTEAFF. CDR3 bases: TGCGCCAGCAGCGAACAGGGGAACACTGAAGCTTTCTTT.

This clone occurred once. V usage is TRBV30 and J usage is TRBJ2-1; no clear D. This CDR3 has 11 residues. V was cut by 3 bases and J by 4 bases, with 4 bases left in between. The V gene's germline CDR1 is GTSNPN and CDR2 SVGIG (reference sequence). The CDR3 region has the DNA TGTGCCTGGAGCGGTTACAATGAGCAGTTCTTC. As protein: CAWSGYNEQFF.

This clone has just one count. The CDR3, as DNA: TGTGCCAGCAACCGGGACAGGGAACGACCCTACGAGCAGTACTTC. Protein product: CASNRDRERPYEQYF. V is TRBV7-9 and J is TRBJ2-7; 9 bases align to TRBD1. Germline values: CDR1 SEHNR, CDR2 FQNEAQ (reference sequence). There are 15 residues in the CDR3. V shed 7 bases and J 2 bases; nucleotides not matched to a gene: 9.

J is TRBJ2-5 and V is TRBV9; 9 nucleotides agree with TRBD2. CDR3 length: 15 amino acids. CDR1 and CDR2 from the germline V gene are SGDLS and YYNGEE. The V gene end was trimmed by 4 bases and the J gene end by 5 bases; junction bases not matched to a gene: 9. CDR3 nucleotide sequence: TGTGCCAGCAGCCCTTCTAGCGGGGTCTGGGAGACCCAGTACTTC. As protein: CASSPSSGVWETQYF.

This chain joins TRBV2 and TRBJ2-1, with D possibly matching TRBD2 (6 bases). Between the trimmed V and J ends, which lost 5 bases and 10 bases, there was a span of 9 bases. The CDR3 has 11 amino acids. Germline CDR1 SNHLY, CDR2 FYNNEI. CDR3 sequence reads: CASSRLEEQFF. CDR3 DNA: TGTGCCAGCAGTAGACTAGAAGAGCAGTTCTTC.

This clone came up once. This chain connects TRBV4-2 to TRBJ2-2; D is unclear. Germline CDR1 LGHNA, CDR2 YNFKEQ. This CDR3 comprises 15 residues. Trimming removed 8 bases from V and 6 bases from J, with 19 bases in between. The CDR3 loop reads CASGNYRFAAGELFF. CDR3 nucleotide sequence: TGTGCCAGCGGCAATTATCGGTTTGCGGCCGGGGAGCTGTTTTTT.

The V call is TRBV27, the J call TRBJ2-5, with D perhaps matching TRBD1 (5 bases). With 4 bases removed from V and 2 bases from J, the gap between germline ends came to 14 bases. CDR3 length: 15 amino acids. The V gene's germline CDR1 is MNHEY and CDR2 SMNVEV (reference sequence). The CDR3 here is CASSWSGLGQETQYF. The CDR3 bases are TGTGCCAGCAGTTGGTCAGGGCTCGGTCAAGAGACCCAGTACTTC.

The V call is TRBV27, the J call TRBJ1-6; D uncertain. V was trimmed by 2 bases and J by 7 bases, leaving 9 bases between them. Germline CDR1 reads MNHEY; CDR2 reads SMNVEV (reference sequence). This CDR3 is 14 amino acids long. The CDR3 here is CASSLAGWNSPLHF. The CDR3 DNA sequence: TGTGCCAGCAGTTTAGCCGGGTGGAATTCACCCCTCCACTTT.

This chain links TRBV2 with TRBJ2-5; 12 nucleotides agree with TRBD2. Trimming at V came to 4 bases and at J to 2 bases, leaving 8 bases not matched to a gene. Germline V gene sequence: CDR1 SNHLY, CDR2 FYNNEI. The CDR3 runs to 17 residues. CDR3 in DNA: TGTGCCAGCAGTGTTGGAAGACTAGCGGGAGCACAAGAGACCCAGTACTTC. Its protein is CASSVGRLAGAQETQYF. The variable domain in full, with the rest retrieved from reference TRBV2 and TRBJ2-5, is EPEVTQTPSHQVTQMGQEVILRCVPISNHLYFYWYRQILGQKVEFLVSFYNNEISEKSEIFDDQFSVERPDGSNFTLKIRSTKLEDSAMYFCASSVGRLAGAQETQYFGPGTRLLVL.

The V and J genes are TRBV7-2 and TRBJ2-1; D possibly uses TRBD1 or TRBD2 (6 bases each). Germline-derived CDR1 and CDR2 are SGHTA and FQGNSA. V gave up 2 bases and J gave up 0 bases, with 14 bases separating them. The CDR3 length is 17 residues. DNA of the CDR3: TGTGCCAGCAGCTTATTGCGGGACACGGGCTCCTACAATGAGCAGTTCTTC. It yields the protein CASSLLRDTGSYNEQFF.

The V call is TRBV12-5, the J call TRBJ2-2, with 12 nucleotides matching TRBD2. This CDR3 is built from 19 residues. Germline V gene sequence: CDR1 LGHNT, CDR2 FRNRAP. V lost 6 bases and J lost 4; bases outside the gene matches: 15. CDR3 sequence reads: CASGRVTLAGGPGTGELFF. CDR3 coding DNA: TGTGCTAGTGGCCGTGTGACTCTAGCGGGGGGGCCTGGCACCGGGGAGCTGTTTTTT.

V usage is TRBV28 and J usage is TRBJ1-1, with 8 bases that match TRBD1. V dropped 6 bases and J dropped 5; count of bases not matched to a gene: 8. From germline, CDR1 is MDHEN and CDR2 SYDVKM. There are 14 residues in the CDR3. CDR3 DNA: TGTGCCAGCAGCCCCGGACAGGGAGGGACTGAAGCTTTCTTT. Amino acids: CASSPGQGGTEAFF.

The CDR3 nucleotides read TGCGCCAGCAGCCAAGTGGGGACCGGAGAGACCCAGTACTTC. This gives the protein CASSQVGTGETQYF. J is TRBJ2-5 and V is TRBV4-1; D is perhaps TRBD1 or TRBD2 (5 bases each). Germline lookup yields CDR1 MGHRA and CDR2 YSYEKL. V lost 1 base to trimming and J lost 4 bases, with 10 bases between them. The CDR3 length is 14 residues.

This chain uses TRBV30 with TRBJ2-7, with 7 bases identical to TRBD1. The CDR3 is made up of 13 amino acids. The V and J ends lost 2 bases and 7 bases, in that order; junction bases with no gene match: 8. Germline CDR1 reads GTSNPN; CDR2 reads SVGIG (reference sequence). The CDR3 DNA follows: TGTGCCTGGAGTATAACGACAGGGATGGAGCAGTACTTC. Protein sequence: CAWSITTGMEQYF.

The CDR3 sequence: CASSHRYEQYF. In DNA, the CDR3 is TGTGCCAGCAGCCACCGCTACGAGCAGTACTTC. The rearrangement links TRBV13 to TRBJ2-7, with D unresolved. Germline V gene lookup returns CDR1 PRHDT and CDR2 FYEKMQ (reference sequence). This CDR3 spans 11 amino acids. Trimming removed 5 bases at V and 3 bases at J, with 5 bases between. Full variable domain (rest looked up from reference TRBV13 and TRBJ2-7): AAGVIQSPRHLIKEKRETATLKCYPIPRHDTVYWYQQGPGQDPQFLISFYEKMQSDKGSIPDRFSAQQFSDYHSELNMSSLELGDSALYFCASSHRYEQYFGPGTRLTVT.

The gene calls are TRBV5-1 and TRBJ1-2, with 8 bases lining up with TRBD1. The J segment lost 8 bases and the V segment lost 1 base, leaving 7 bases of the junction unmatched. This CDR3 comprises 14 residues. The germline CDR1 and CDR2 sequences are SGHRS and YFSETQ. In DNA, the CDR3 is TGCGCCAGCAGCTTGTCGACAGGGGAGGGAGGCTACACCTTC. Translated, it gives CASSLSTGEGGYTF.

The rearrangement joins TRBV5-1 to TRBJ2-7; possible D gene TRBD2, 5 bases. CDR3 length equals 13 residues. CDR1 and CDR2 from the germline V gene are SGHRS and YFSETQ. V was cut by 2 bases and J by 0 bases, with 6 bases left in between. DNA of the CDR3: TGCGCCAGCAGCTTTGGGAGCTCCTACGAGCAGTACTTC. It yields the protein CASSFGSSYEQYF.

The chain combines TRBV9 with TRBJ2-2; D could derive from TRBD1 or TRBD2 (5 bases each). The V and J ends lost 4 bases and 4 bases respectively, with 11 bases between them. Looked up from germline, CDR1 is SGDLS and CDR2 is YYNGEE. The CDR3 has 14 amino acids. The CDR3 here is CASSIGTSTGELFF. CDR3 sequence (DNA): TGTGCCAGCAGCATAGGGACGTCCACCGGGGAGCTGTTTTTT.

This chain uses TRBV27 with TRBJ2-7; 8 bases map to TRBD1. Germline CDR1 reads MNHEY; CDR2 reads SMNVEV (reference sequence). V shed 8 bases and J 4 bases; nucleotides not matched to a gene: 4. The CDR3 totals 12 residues. The chain's CDR3 is CASGQGLYEQYF. CDR3 coding DNA: TGTGCCAGCGGACAGGGTCTATACGAGCAGTACTTC.

This sequence joins TRBV7-9 and TRBJ1-1, with D possibly matching TRBD1 (5 bases). Germline values: CDR1 SEHNR, CDR2 FQNEAQ (reference sequence). The CDR3 extends over 13 amino acids. The ends were cut back, 5 bases at V and 3 bases at J, with 10 bases in the middle. The CDR3 DNA is TGTGCCAGCAGCCCCGGGACTCACACTGAAGCTTTCTTT. Encoded protein: CASSPGTHTEAFF.